These 13 T cell receptor beta chains came from one sample sequenced in a study of shared clonotypes between healthy human individuals. Only CD45RO-negative cells positively selected for CCR7 counted as naive CD8 cells, so terminally differentiated effector memory CD45RA+ cells were excluded. Profiled with immunoSEQ multiplex PCR; TCRdb holds only in-frame clones, not every one. Of some 2 million clones listed, roughly 94% were seen once; the top ten hold 0.95% to 1.5%. Sequenced sample: naive CD8+ T cells sorted from blood. All receptors come from a man in his late teens or twenties in good health.

The genes are TRBV11-2 and TRBJ1-1; D unclear. Germline V CDR1 and CDR2: SGHAT, FQNNGV. The CDR3 has 12 amino acids. The ends were cut back, 1 base at V and 7 bases at J, with 7 bases in the middle. CDR3 sequence reads: CASSLVNLEAFF. The CDR3 nucleotides are TGTGCCAGCAGCTTAGTAAACCTTGAAGCTTTCTTT. Full variable domain (remainder filled in from reference TRBV11-2 and TRBJ1-1): EAGVAQSPRYKIIEKRQSVAFWCNPISGHATLYWYQQILGQGPKLLIQFQNNGVVDDSQLPKDRFSAERLKGVDSTLKIQPAKLEDSAVYLCASSLVNLEAFFGQGTRLTVV.

V is TRBV5-6 and J is TRBJ2-7; D may match TRBD1 or TRBD2 (6 bases each). Germline CDR1 is SGHDT and CDR2 is YYEEEE. V was pared by 4 bases and J by 2 bases, with 13 bases between. The CDR3 has 14 residues. The CDR3 nucleotides are TGTGCCAGCAGCCCCTGGGGGGCCCCCTACGAGCAGTACTTC. Protein product: CASSPWGAPYEQYF.

This chain links TRBV7-9 with TRBJ1-2, with TRBD1 matching 7 bases. V was clipped by 5 bases and J by 2 bases; unmatched bases: 8. This CDR3 contains 15 residues. CDR1 and CDR2 (germline): SEHNR, FQNEAQ (reference sequence). The DNA of the CDR3 is TGTGCCAGCAGCCCCCCAGGGGGACCGAACTATGGCTACACCTTC. This translates into CASSPPGGPNYGYTF.

The V call is TRBV7-9, the J call TRBJ2-5; D possibly matches TRBD1 or TRBD2 (5 bases each). Germline-derived CDR1 and CDR2 are SEHNR and FQNEAQ (reference sequence). The CDR3 sequence is 14 residues long. Trimming removed 0 bases at V and 2 bases at J, with 7 bases between. CDR3 region: CASSLAWGQETQYF. CDR3 in DNA: TGTGCCAGCAGCTTAGCGTGGGGGCAAGAGACCCAGTACTTC.

The chain uses TRBV13 and TRBJ2-7, with TRBD1 matching over 7 bases. J was trimmed by 7 bases and V by 4 bases; bases with no gene match: 7. CDR3 size: 13 residues. In germline, CDR1 is PRHDT, CDR2 FYEKMQ (reference sequence). CDR3 nucleotide sequence: TGTGCCAGCAGCTCAGGGGGATCGGGGGAGCAGTACTTC. It is translated as CASSSGGSGEQYF. Combining the CDR3 with reference TRBV13 and TRBJ2-7 gives the whole variable domain AAGVIQSPRHLIKEKRETATLKCYPIPRHDTVYWYQQGPGQDPQFLISFYEKMQSDKGSIPDRFSAQQFSDYHSELNMSSLELGDSALYFCASSSGGSGEQYFGPGTRLTVT.

The chain couples TRBV19 to TRBJ1-2; possible D gene TRBD1, 5 bases. Trimming left V 4 bases short and J 6 bases short, with 15 bases between. The CDR3 sequence is 14 residues long. The germline gives CDR1 LNHDA, CDR2 SQIVND (reference sequence). The CDR3 region is CASSTAPGYDGYTF. The CDR3 nucleotides are TGTGCCAGTAGTACCGCCCCAGGGTATGATGGCTACACCTTC.

About this clone itself: One end of the junction is discordant with germline, which a read error may explain. The V and J genes are TRBV2 and TRBJ2-1; D is unclear. The CDR3 loop spans 13 amino acids. CDR1 SNHLY and CDR2 FYNNEI come from the germline V gene. CDR3: CASSEALGYEQFF. DNA of the CDR3: TGTGCCAGCAGCGAAGCCTTAGGGTATGAGCAGTTCTTC.

The V call is TRBV29-1, the J call TRBJ2-7; D gene ambiguous. Germline V CDR1 and CDR2: SQVTM, ANQGSEA. The CDR3 runs 13 residues. Trimming stripped 6 bases from V and 2 bases from J, with 14 bases between. Here the CDR3 reads CSVQARPPYEQYF. CDR3 bases: TGCAGCGTGCAGGCTAGGCCTCCCTACGAGCAGTACTTC.

The gene calls are TRBV27 and TRBJ2-5, with D possibly TRBD1 on 6 matching bases. CDR1 MNHEY and CDR2 SMNVEV come from the germline V gene (reference sequence). This CDR3 spans 12 amino acids. Trimming shortened V by 5 bases and J by 7 bases, and 11 bases separated the two germline ends. The CDR3 is CASSPGVGTQYF. DNA for the CDR3: TGTGCCAGCAGTCCAGGGGTCGGGACCCAGTACTTC.

The CDR3 nucleotides are TGTGCCAGCAGTTTTGGGGGCGAAATCGTTCAGCCCCAGCATTTT. It encodes CASSFGGEIVQPQHF. This rearrangement joins TRBV28 to TRBJ1-5; maybe TRBD1 (6 bases). The germline gives CDR1 MDHEN, CDR2 SYDVKM. With 3 bases removed from V and 6 bases from J, the gap between germline ends came to 15 bases. The CDR3 contains 15 residues.

The CDR3 DNA sequence: TGTGCCAGCAAGCTGGAGACCCAGTACTTC. Residues: CASKLETQYF. V gene TRBV5-8 combines with J gene TRBJ2-5; D not certain. Germline CDR1 is SGHTS and CDR2 is YDEGEE. CDR3 length equals 10 residues. The V end was cut by 6 bases, the J end by 5 bases, with 5 bases between.

The rearrangement joins TRBV23-1 to TRBJ2-6; D is unresolved. TRBV23-1 is marked as an open reading frame, function uncertain. CDR3 length: 16 residues. V lost 4 bases and J 0 bases, leaving 10 bases between the germline ends. Here the CDR3 reads CASSLAPPSGANVLTF. The CDR3 nucleotides read TGCGCCAGCAGTCTCGCTCCTCCCTCTGGGGCCAACGTCCTGACTTTC.

The chain couples TRBV21-1 to TRBJ2-7; the tabulated D call, TRBD1, remains unverified against the DNA. TRBV21-1 is a listed pseudogene. The CDR3 length is 15 residues. The CDR3 sequence is CASSTGQGPSYEQYF. DNA of the CDR3: TGTGCCAGCAGCACCGGACAGGGACCTTCCTACGAGCAGTACTTC.